The following is a T cell receptor (beta chain) sequence with its context. The entry originates in a study of blood T cell repertoires in COVID-19. Across the study: From the United States, Italy and Spain came samples of acute and convalescent COVID-19. PBMCs, B-cell-depleted T cells, or T cells provided the cDNA or gDNA that made up the material.

In the authors' workflow: Reference gene primer amplification in the assay estimated nucleated cell counts. Here immunoSEQ multiplex PCR was the method, and the copy in TCRdb shows in-frame clones only, minus some. That table supplies the V and J calls and clone size; D and trimming were determined from the DNA. This repertoire shows 150,000 to 200,000 clones, roughly 80% found once; its top ten account for 15% to 20%. The CDR3 consists of 18 residues. The J segment lost 2 bases and the V segment lost 5 bases, leaving 10 bases of the junction unmatched. Germline V gene lookup returns CDR1 MDHEN and CDR2 SYDVKM.

The sequencing sample was made of peripheral blood. The V call is TRBV28, the J call TRBJ2-6; 9 nucleotides line up with TRBD1. The origin of this receptor is a man aged 60-69 years with active or convalescent COVID-19. Here the CDR3 reads CASSPLGTGSPGANVLTF. DNA of the CDR3: TGTGCCAGCAGTCCTCTTGGGACAGGGTCCCCTGGGGCCAACGTCCTGACTTTC. The entire variable domain, with the rest obtained from reference TRBV28 and TRBJ2-6, is as follows: DVKVTQSSRYLVKRTGEKVFLECVQDMDHENMFWYRQDPGLGLRLIYFSYDVKMKEKGDIPEGYSVSREKKERFSLILESASTNQTSMYLCASSPLGTGSPGANVLTFGAGSRLTVL.